This T cell receptor (beta chain) is from a study of shared clonotypes between healthy human individuals. The wider study: In total, the donors were two women and a few men aged 18 to 49. Each donor's CD4 naive and CD4 memory cells filled three plates apiece, CD8 naive two, and CD8 memory one.

The CDR3 has 14 amino acids. Trimming removed 4 bases from V and 4 bases from J, with 13 bases in between. Germline V CDR1 and CDR2: MNHNS, SASEGT. Using immunoSEQ multiplex PCR, the repertoire was profiled, and TCRdb retains in-frame clones only, with some absent. The sample consists of approximately 400,000 clones, roughly 96% of them appearing once. This chain links TRBV6-1 with TRBJ1-1; D ambiguous. This clonotype was obtained from a man aged 30 to 45 in good health. Sequencing was performed on memory CD8+ T cells sorted from blood. The subset was: CD45RO+ cells pooled with CCR7-negative TemRA cells. The CDR3 is CASSANQAVTEAFF. The CDR3, as DNA: TGTGCCAGCAGTGCAAACCAAGCCGTCACTGAAGCTTTCTTT.